The T cell receptor (beta chain) described here comes from a study of spatial heterogeneity in lung cancer. Study context: A T cell module score from matched bulk RNA-seq correlated strongly with TCR transcript counts in tumor regions.

Indicated time point: sample taken at primary tumor resection. The donor population consisted of more than 55 patients with untreated, early-stage non-small cell lung cancer. Tumor, nontumor lung or frozen PBMC supplied whole RNA that was sequenced unsorted. This clonotype came up many times. What it binds is unknown. Germline V CDR1 and CDR2: SNHLY, FYNNEI. Germline trimming cut 6 bases from V and 4 bases from J; bases unmatched to any gene: 9. The CDR3 has 15 amino acids. Overall study findings and caveats: For expanded intratumoral alpha and beta TCRs, counts tracked tumor mutation counts. Estimated TCR-seq coverage of tumor T cells was only around 7.4% for alpha chains. For beta chains, the corresponding estimate was about 13%.

TCRdb reprocessed the 5' RACE reads via MiXCR and lists one record per CDR3 protein. The repertoire has roughly 16,000 distinct CDR3 sequences, approximately 6.2% of them found once; the top ten carry 6.8%. This material consisted of lung tumor tissue, taken at surgery. The clonotype originates from a male donor with early-stage non-small cell lung cancer. The V call is TRBV2, the J call TRBJ1-2; 9 bases are shared with TRBD1. The CDR3 DNA follows: TGTGCCAGCAGGGCGGGGACAGGGTCGGTCTATGGCTACACCTTC. It specifies CASRAGTGSVYGYTF.